One and the same sample provided the 22 T cell receptor beta chains below, sequenced in a study of blood T cells in healthy people across ages. For the second PCR, which ran for 7 to 11 cycles, a sample-barcoded 5' primer and a J-beta primer mix were used. TCRdb passed the 5' RACE reads through MiXCR, listing each CDR3 protein once. This sample has roughly 720,000 distinct CDR3 sequences; 50% to 65% occur once, and the top ten carry approximately 40%. What was sequenced was blood. These receptor sequences come from an elderly man in good health.

The V call is TRBV6-4, the J call TRBJ2-1, with 8 bases lining up with TRBD1. The CDR3 length is 15 residues. Unmatched junction bases numbered 7, after V lost 7 bases and J lost 2 bases. CDR1 is MRHNA, CDR2 SNTAGT, per germline. In DNA, the CDR3 is TGTGCCAGCAACCTCCCAGGGGGCCCCTACAATGAGCAGTTCTTC. Its protein is CASNLPGGPYNEQFF.

This rearrangement joins TRBV7-2 to TRBJ1-1; D is unresolved. Germline V gene data show CDR1 as SGHTA and CDR2 as FQGNSA. The CDR3 is made up of 15 amino acids. V was trimmed by 3 bases and J by 5 bases, leaving 16 bases between them. The CDR3: CASSFDLGWSTEAFF. The CDR3 DNA reads as TGTGCCAGCAGCTTCGATCTGGGCTGGAGTACTGAAGCTTTCTTT.

The J gene is TRBJ2-5, the V gene TRBV6-6; 7 nucleotides align to TRBD2. From germline, CDR1 is MNHNY and CDR2 SVGAGI (reference sequence). V lost 4 bases and J lost 1; bases outside the gene matches: 9. The CDR3 covers 16 residues. CDR3 amino acids: CASSWAPGEGQETQYF. Here the CDR3 DNA reads TGTGCCAGCAGTTGGGCCCCGGGGGAGGGCCAAGAGACCCAGTACTTC.

The rearrangement links TRBV20-1 to TRBJ2-1, with 7 bases lining up with TRBD2. The CDR3 spans 15 residues. CDR1 and CDR2 from the germline V gene are DFQATT and SNEGSKA (reference sequence). With V trimmed by 4 bases and J by 7 bases, 13 bases remained unmatched. The CDR3 loop is CSATLAGSLRNEQFF. CDR3 nucleotides: TGCAGTGCTACATTAGCGGGTTCTCTACGGAATGAGCAGTTCTTC.

The chain uses TRBV3-1 and TRBJ1-3; 7 nucleotides match TRBD1. Germline CDR1 and CDR2: LGHDT and YNNKEL (reference sequence). This CDR3 is built from 13 residues. The J segment lost 4 bases and the V segment lost 8 bases, leaving 5 bases of the junction unmatched. This CDR3 is CASGHRGGNTIYF. CDR3 sequence (DNA): TGTGCCAGCGGTCACAGGGGAGGAAACACCATATATTTT.

This clonotype was seen a few times. CDR3 sequence (DNA): TGCGCCAGCAGCTCGGTCTCCTTTATCCAAGAGACCCAGTACTTC. Translation: CASSSVSFIQETQYF. The rearrangement links TRBV5-1 to TRBJ2-5; D is unresolved. This CDR3 contains 15 residues. Germline V CDR1 and CDR2: SGHRS, YFSETQ. Trimming stripped 3 bases from V and 1 base from J, with 13 bases between.

The CDR3 nucleotides read TGTGCCAGCAGCGTAGGGGGGGACAGCCATTCCTACGAGCAGTACTTC. This gives the protein CASSVGGDSHSYEQYF. This chain joins TRBV9 and TRBJ2-4; maybe TRBD1 (7 bases). With the DNA end fitting TRBJ2-7 better, the J assignment may be wrong. Germline CDR1 reads SGDLS; CDR2 reads YYNGEE. The CDR3 spans 16 residues.

V gene TRBV7-2 combines with J gene TRBJ2-3; perhaps TRBD2 as D (6 bases). The CDR3 has 15 amino acids. The germline V gene has CDR1 SGHTA and CDR2 FQGNSA. The V end was cut by 6 bases, the J end by 3 bases, with 16 bases between. The CDR3 spells CASRPPGGGTDTQYF. In DNA form, the CDR3 reads TGTGCCAGCAGGCCCCCCGGCGGAGGGACAGATACGCAGTATTTT.

The chain couples TRBV28 to TRBJ1-5; possible D gene TRBD1, 5 bases. Trimming cost V 1 base and J 7 bases, with 8 bases left between them. The germline V gene has CDR1 MDHEN and CDR2 SYDVKM. CDR3 length: 13 residues. CDR3: CASSLLGAQPQHF. CDR3 in DNA: TGTGCCAGCAGTTTATTAGGGGCGCAGCCCCAGCATTTT.

The chain is built from TRBV6-5 and TRBJ2-1; 7 bases are shared with TRBD1. Germline CDR1 reads MNHEY; CDR2 reads SVGAGI. This CDR3 spans 14 amino acids. Unmatched junction bases numbered 6, after V lost 6 bases and J lost 4 bases. The chain's CDR3 is CASSSGTVYNEQFF. CDR3 nucleotides: TGTGCCAGCAGCTCCGGGACAGTTTACAATGAGCAGTTCTTC.

The chain combines TRBV3-1 with TRBJ2-1; D may correspond to TRBD1 or TRBD2 (5 bases each). Between the trimmed V and J ends, which lost 3 bases and 4 bases, there was a span of 13 bases. This CDR3 has 15 residues. Germline assignment: CDR1 LGHDT and CDR2 YNNKEL (reference sequence). The CDR3 region has the DNA TGTGCCAGCAGCCAGGGGGTGGCCCAGTACAATGAGCAGTTCTTC. Translating gives CASSQGVAQYNEQFF.

The V gene is TRBV11-2, the J gene TRBJ2-4; D could derive from TRBD1 or TRBD2 (5 bases each). TRBJ2-7 matches the DNA end more closely, so the J call is doubtful. CDR1 and CDR2 (germline): SGHAT, FQNNGV. This CDR3 comprises 15 residues. Written as DNA, the CDR3 is TGTGCCAGCAGACAACCGGGACGGGAACCCTACGAGCAGTACTTC. Its translation is CASRQPGREPYEQYF.

This sequence joins TRBV4-1 and TRBJ1-4; D not certain. Germline CDR1 is MGHRA and CDR2 is YSYEKL. Trimming cost V 1 base and J 4 bases, with 7 bases left between them. CDR3 length: 14 residues. DNA for the CDR3: TGCGCCAGCAGCCAAGGGGCGTATAATGAAAAACTGTTTTTT. It specifies CASSQGAYNEKLFF.

V usage is TRBV28 and J usage is TRBJ2-5, with 7 bases identical to TRBD1. Germline V gene lookup returns CDR1 MDHEN and CDR2 SYDVKM. This CDR3 region has 13 residues. Losses at the gene ends were 6 bases for V and 11 bases for J; bases not matched to a gene: 12. CDR3 loop: CASSLPGGRGQYF. As DNA, the CDR3 is TGTGCCAGCAGCTTGCCAGGGGGTCGGGGACAGTACTTC.

There are a few counts of this clonotype. The chain carries TRBV21-1 and TRBJ1-4; the table's D call of TRBD1 was not tested on the DNA. TRBV21-1 is annotated as a pseudogene. The CDR3 extends over 13 amino acids. Written as DNA, the CDR3 is TGTGCCAGCAGAACGACAGGGGGCCGGCGACTGTTTTTT. It is translated as CASRTTGGRRLFF.

The chain combines TRBV29-1 with TRBJ2-1; D is possibly TRBD1 or TRBD2 (7 bases each). This CDR3 has 14 residues. Trimming took 6 bases from V and 6 from J, leaving 18 bases between them. CDR1 SQVTM and CDR2 ANQGSEA come from the germline V gene. CDR3 DNA sequence: TGCAGCGTAACAGGGGAGGGGAACCTCAATGAGCAGTTCTTC. It codes for CSVTGEGNLNEQFF.

The rearrangement joins TRBV28 to TRBJ2-7; the match to TRBD2 covers 15 bases. After removal of 7 bases from V and 5 bases from J, the junction contained 9 bases not matched to a gene. Germline CDR1 MDHEN, CDR2 SYDVKM. This CDR3 spans 16 amino acids. The CDR3 bases are TGTGCCAGCACCCCGGGACTAGCGGGAGGAGGTGACGAGCAGTACTTC. Its protein is CASTPGLAGGGDEQYF.

This clonotype was seen a few times. The J gene is TRBJ2-4, the V gene TRBV11-2; 9 positions match TRBD1. With V trimmed by 5 bases and J by 0 bases, 14 bases remained unmatched. Germline CDR1 reads SGHAT; CDR2 reads FQNNGV. The CDR3 is made up of 19 amino acids. CDR3 residues: CASSPSPGTGRLAKNIQYF. Here the CDR3 DNA reads TGTGCCAGCAGCCCCAGTCCCGGGACAGGGAGGCTAGCCAAAAACATTCAGTACTTC.

The chain combines TRBV7-8 with TRBJ2-7; 7 bases fit TRBD1. CDR3 length equals 13 residues. CDR1 SGHVS and CDR2 FQNEAQ come from the germline V gene. Trimming at V came to 7 bases and at J to 7 bases, leaving 10 bases not matched to a gene. The CDR3 is CASNNRGRNEQYF. Written as DNA, the CDR3 is TGTGCCAGCAATAATAGGGGGCGGAATGAGCAGTACTTC.

This chain uses TRBV7-2 with TRBJ2-3; TRBD2 agrees at 9 bases. Germline loops: CDR1 SGHTA, CDR2 FQGNSA. The J segment lost 14 bases and the V segment lost 1 base, leaving 19 bases of the junction unmatched. The CDR3 spans 17 residues. CDR3 region: CASSLEGASGIHRDAYF. The CDR3 bases are TGTGCCAGCAGCTTAGAGGGGGCTAGCGGGATACACAGAGACGCGTATTTT.

This clonotype appeared a few times. The chain joins TRBV29-1 to TRBJ2-1; D gene unclear. Looked up from germline, CDR1 is SQVTM and CDR2 is ANQGSEA. The germline V and J ends were trimmed by 0 bases and 8 bases, with 11 bases remaining between them. The CDR3 consists of 13 residues. CDR3 residues: CSVEDGKVYEQFF. The CDR3 DNA reads TGCAGCGTTGAAGATGGTAAGGTGTATGAGCAGTTCTTC.

In DNA form, the CDR3 reads TGTGCCAGCAGTTTAGCGACGGCAGCGGGGTATGGCTACACCTTC. Its protein is CASSLATAAGYGYTF. The chain links TRBV12-3 or TRBV12-4 to TRBJ1-2; D remains ambiguous. CDR3 length: 15 residues. Trimming removed 0 bases at V and 5 bases at J, with 13 bases between.